This note documents a single T cell receptor beta chain sequence. Its antigen is undetermined. This likely comes from a read error, as the CDR3 has no conserved phenylalanine or tryptophan at its end. No DNA is shown, since the ends of the CDR3 on it are uncertain; the CDR3 is the one TCRdb lists. The sample comes from a study of post-analysis software for immune sequencing data. Study findings and constraints: TRBV segments more frequent in patients than in controls numbered a few and included TRBV5-6, TRBV5-1 and TRBV20-1.

Unique molecular identifiers were built into the TCR beta cDNA libraries. Each CDR3 protein gets one entry after TCRdb re-called the PCR reads with MiXCR. This table holds about 560,000 distinct CDR3 sequences, around 47% found once. A total of 13 residues make up the CDR3, ends included. The J gene is TRBJ2-1, the V gene TRBV12-3 or TRBV12-4; the table assigns TRBD1, which was not confirmed against the DNA. The source is a girl aged 10 to 17 with multiple sclerosis. The sequencing sample was made of blood. The CDR3 sequence: CASSSGIGYTFGS.